This entry concerns a single T cell receptor (beta chain). What it binds is unknown. This specimen comes from a study of CD8 T cells in ankylosing spondylitis. Study results and limitations: Researchers report that disease-linked clones proved CD8+ and relatively rare in peripheral blood. Disease-linked clones reportedly showed significant enrichment in matched ankylosing spondylitis synovial fluid. Within ankylosing spondylitis blood, a TCR beta motif made up of several highly homologous variants appeared to be characteristic.

Preparation of TCR beta libraries was done by quantitative 5'-RACE with molecular barcodes. MiXCR, run by TCRdb on the 5' RACE reads, gives a single entry per CDR3 protein. There are fewer than 650,000 distinct CDR3 sequences in the sample; 9.5% to 15% occur only once, and under 7.5% lies in the top ten. This receptor was taken from a male donor with ankylosing spondylitis. Sequencing was performed on blood, either unsorted or a sorted T cell fraction (not recorded which).

The CDR3 region is CASSEGLAGANGANVLTF. In nucleotides, the CDR3 is TGCGCCAGCAGCGAAGGACTAGCGGGAGCGAACGGGGCCAACGTCCTGACTTTC. The chain joins TRBV5-1 to TRBJ2-6, with 13 nucleotides matching TRBD2. V lost 4 bases and J lost 4; bases outside the gene matches: 8. CDR3 size: 18 residues. The germline CDR1 and CDR2 sequences are SGHRS and YFSETQ.